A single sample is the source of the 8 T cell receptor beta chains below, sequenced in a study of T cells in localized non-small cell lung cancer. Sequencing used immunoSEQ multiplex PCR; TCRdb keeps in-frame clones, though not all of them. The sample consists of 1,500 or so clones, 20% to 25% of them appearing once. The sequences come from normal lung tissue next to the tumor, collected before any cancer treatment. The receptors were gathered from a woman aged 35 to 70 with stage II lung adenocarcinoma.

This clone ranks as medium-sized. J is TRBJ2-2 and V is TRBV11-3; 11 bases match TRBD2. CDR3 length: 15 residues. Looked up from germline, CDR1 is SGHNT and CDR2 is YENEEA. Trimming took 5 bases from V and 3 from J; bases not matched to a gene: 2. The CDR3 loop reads CASSQLAGDTGELFF. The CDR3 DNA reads TGTGCCAGCAGCCAACTAGCGGGAGACACCGGGGAGCTGTTTTTT.

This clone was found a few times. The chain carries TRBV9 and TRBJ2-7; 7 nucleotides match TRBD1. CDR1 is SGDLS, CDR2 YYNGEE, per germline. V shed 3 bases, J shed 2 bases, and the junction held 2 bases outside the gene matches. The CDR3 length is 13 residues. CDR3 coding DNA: TGTGCCAGCAGCGCGCAGGGGGCCTACGAGCAGTACTTC. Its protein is CASSAQGAYEQYF.

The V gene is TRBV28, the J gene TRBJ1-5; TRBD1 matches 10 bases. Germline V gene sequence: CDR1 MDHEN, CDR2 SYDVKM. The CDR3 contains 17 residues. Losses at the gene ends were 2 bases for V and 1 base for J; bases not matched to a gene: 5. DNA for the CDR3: TGTGCCAGCAGTTTACAACCGGGACAGGGGAGCAATCAGCCCCAGCATTTT. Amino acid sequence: CASSLQPGQGSNQPQHF.

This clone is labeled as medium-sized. In nucleotides, the CDR3 is TGTGCCAGCAGCGTGACAGTAAGCAGGAACCAAGAGACCCAGTACTTC. It translates to CASSVTVSRNQETQYF. The gene calls are TRBV9 and TRBJ2-5; a possible D gene is TRBD1 (5 bases). CDR1 is SGDLS, CDR2 YYNGEE, per germline. The CDR3 contains 16 residues. With 2 bases removed from V and 0 bases from J, the gap between germline ends came to 14 bases.

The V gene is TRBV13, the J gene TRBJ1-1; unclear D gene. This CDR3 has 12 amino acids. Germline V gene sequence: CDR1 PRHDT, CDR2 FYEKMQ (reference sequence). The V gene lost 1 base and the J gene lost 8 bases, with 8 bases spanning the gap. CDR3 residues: CASSLDRVEAFF. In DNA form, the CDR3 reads TGTGCCAGCAGCTTAGACCGGGTAGAAGCTTTCTTT.

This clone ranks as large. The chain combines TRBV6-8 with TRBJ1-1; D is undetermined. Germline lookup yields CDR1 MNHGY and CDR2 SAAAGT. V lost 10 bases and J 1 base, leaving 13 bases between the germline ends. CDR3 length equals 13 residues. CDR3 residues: CAIKWRSNTEAFF. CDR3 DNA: TGTGCCATCAAGTGGAGATCGAACACTGAAGCTTTCTTT.

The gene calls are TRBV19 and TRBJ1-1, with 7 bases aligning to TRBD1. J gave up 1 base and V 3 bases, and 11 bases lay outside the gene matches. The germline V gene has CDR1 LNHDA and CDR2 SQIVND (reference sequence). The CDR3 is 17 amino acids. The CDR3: CASSMSPGQSKNTEAFF. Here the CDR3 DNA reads TGTGCCAGTAGTATGAGCCCGGGACAGTCAAAGAACACTGAAGCTTTCTTT.

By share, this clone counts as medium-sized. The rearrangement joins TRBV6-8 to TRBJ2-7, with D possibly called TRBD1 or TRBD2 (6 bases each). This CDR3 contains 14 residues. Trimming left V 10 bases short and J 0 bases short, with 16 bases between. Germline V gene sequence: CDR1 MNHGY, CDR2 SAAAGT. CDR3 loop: CATKRGDLSYEQYF. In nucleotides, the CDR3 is TGTGCCACTAAAAGGGGGGACCTCTCCTACGAGCAGTACTTC.